The clone carrying this TCR beta chain was detected once. The length of the CDR3 is 13 residues. Germline assignment: CDR1 GTSNPN and CDR2 SVGIG (reference sequence). Trimming removed 0 bases at V and 2 bases at J, with 8 bases between. Original data processing: Estimated nucleated cell counts came from reference gene primer amplification. Profiling relied on immunoSEQ multiplex PCR, and the TCRdb table lists in-frame clones only, not all of them. D and trimming come from the DNA, and the V and J calls and clone size come from that table. This sample has around 58,000 clones, with roughly nine tenths found just once. This specimen belongs to a study of blood T cell repertoires in COVID-19. Study at large: The origin of the acute and convalescent COVID-19 samples was the United States, Italy and Spain. Nucleic acid was either cDNA or gDNA, and it came from T cells, B-cell-depleted T cells, or PBMCs.

Input material: peripheral blood. The J gene is TRBJ2-7, the V gene TRBV30; D unclear. The clonotype was recovered from a woman aged 60-70 years with active or convalescent COVID-19. The CDR3 DNA sequence: TGTGCCTGGAGTGTAGTCGGTGCCTACGAGCAGTACTTC. This gives the protein CAWSVVGAYEQYF. Full variable domain (rest looked up from reference TRBV30 and TRBJ2-7): SQTIHQWPATLVQPVGSPLSLECTVEGTSNPNLYWYRQAAGRGLQLLFYSVGIGQISSEVPQNLSASRPQDRQFILSSKKLLLSDSGFYLCAWSVVGAYEQYFGPGTRLTVT.